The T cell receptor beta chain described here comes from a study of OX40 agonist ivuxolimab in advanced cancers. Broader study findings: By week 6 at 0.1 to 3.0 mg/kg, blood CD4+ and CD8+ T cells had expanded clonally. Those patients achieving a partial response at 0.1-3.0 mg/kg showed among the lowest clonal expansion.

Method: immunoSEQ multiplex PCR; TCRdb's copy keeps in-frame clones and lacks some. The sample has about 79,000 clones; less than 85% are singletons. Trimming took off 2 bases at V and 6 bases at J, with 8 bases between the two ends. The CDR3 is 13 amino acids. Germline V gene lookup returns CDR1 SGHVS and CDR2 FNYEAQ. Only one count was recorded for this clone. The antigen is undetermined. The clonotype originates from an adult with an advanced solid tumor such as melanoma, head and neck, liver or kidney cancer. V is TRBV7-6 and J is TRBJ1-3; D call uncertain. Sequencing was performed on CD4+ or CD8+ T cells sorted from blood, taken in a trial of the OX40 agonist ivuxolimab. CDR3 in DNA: TGTGCCAGCAGCTTAACCGCGGCAAACACCATATATTTT. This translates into CASSLTAANTIYF.